This TCR beta chain is drawn from a study of blood T cell repertoires in COVID-19. Across the study: Donors in the United States, Italy and Spain gave samples during acute or convalescent COVID-19. T cells, B-cell-depleted T cells, or PBMCs supplied cDNA or gDNA.

Recruited during active infection, patients (from Seattle) were subsequently followed longitudinally. Germline V CDR1 and CDR2: SGHTA, FQGNSA. The CDR3 loop spans 17 amino acids. The junction had 7 bases not matched to a gene; V was cut back by 1 base and J by 1 base. Authors' data handling: Reference gene primer amplification gave nucleated cell count estimates. Clones were read by immunoSEQ multiplex PCR, and TCRdb kept only the in-frame ones, dropping some. V and J calls and clone size are copied from that table; D and trimming were computed from the DNA. The sample lists a few hundred thousand clones; about four fifths were seen once.

The clonotype comes from a person aged 70 to 85 with COVID-19, enrolled during active disease. Specimen: peripheral blood. The rearrangement joins TRBV7-2 to TRBJ1-3; TRBD1 aligns across 7 bases. The CDR3 spells CASSLVSNRGSGNTIYF. DNA for the CDR3: TGTGCCAGCAGCTTAGTCAGTAACAGGGGATCTGGAAACACCATATATTTT.